Below, 18 T cell receptor beta chains from the same sample are listed, as sequenced in a study of T cells in Graves' hyperthyroidism and ophthalmopathy. TCR beta CDR3 regions were amplified from RNA transcripts. Using the HTBI primer set, a first-round RT-PCR was run on the TCR CDR3. MiXCR was run by TCRdb on the multiplex PCR reads, yielding one entry per CDR3 protein. Of under 700,000 distinct CDR3 sequences detected, more than 45% appear once; the ten largest clones hold 6.5% to 9%. Sequencing used peripheral blood or thyroid tissue (not recorded which). These receptors were collected from a woman in her late teens or twenties with Graves' hyperthyroidism.

The V gene is TRBV5-1, the J gene TRBJ2-7; 9 positions match TRBD2. Germline lookup yields CDR1 SGHRS and CDR2 YFSETQ. V was clipped by 0 bases and J by 6 bases; unmatched bases: 4. The CDR3 is 14 amino acids. CDR3 residues: CASSLEAGGGEQYF. In DNA form, the CDR3 reads TGCGCCAGCAGCTTGGAAGCGGGAGGAGGCGAGCAGTACTTC.

This clonotype showed up just a few times. V usage is TRBV20-1 and J usage is TRBJ1-1; 7 bases fit TRBD1. From germline, CDR1 is DFQATT and CDR2 SNEGSKA (reference sequence). The CDR3 spans 11 residues. In DNA form, the CDR3 reads TGCAGGGCTCCCGGGACAGTTTCAGCTTTCTTT. Translation gives CRAPGTVSAFF.

This clonotype was counted a few times. V and J are TRBV2 and TRBJ2-3, with 12 nucleotides matching TRBD2. The V gene end was trimmed by 6 bases and the J gene end by 9 bases; junction bases not matched to a gene: 10. CDR1 and CDR2 (germline): SNHLY, FYNNEI. CDR3 length equals 15 residues. CDR3 sequence (DNA): TGTGCCAGCAGCGGGACTAGCGGGTCTCCCGGGACGCAGTATTTT. Its translation is CASSGTSGSPGTQYF.

The chain is built from TRBV14 and TRBJ2-5; TRBD2 is a possible D gene (5 bases). Germline V gene lookup returns CDR1 SGHDN and CDR2 FVKESK. This CDR3 is 15 amino acids long. Between the trimmed V and J ends, which lost 2 bases and 2 bases, there was a span of 12 bases. CDR3 nucleotide sequence: TGTGCCAGCAGCCAATTAAAGGACTCGCAAGAGACCCAGTACTTC. Protein sequence: CASSQLKDSQETQYF.

The J gene is TRBJ2-5, the V gene TRBV7-2; 7 bases are a match to TRBD2. The ends lost 7 bases at V and 5 bases at J; junction bases unmatched: 7. The germline V gene encodes CDR1 SGHTA and CDR2 FQGNSA. The CDR3 has 13 residues. The CDR3 is CASKAAGAETQYF. The CDR3 DNA follows: TGTGCCAGCAAGGCCGCGGGAGCGGAGACCCAGTACTTC.

This clonotype was found many times. The chain is built from TRBV2 and TRBJ1-5; 7 nucleotides line up with TRBD1. The CDR3 consists of 15 residues. With 2 bases clipped from V and 6 bases from J, the junction kept 7 bases outside the gene matches. Germline V lookup: CDR1 SNHLY, CDR2 FYNNEI. The CDR3 DNA is TGTGCCAGCAGTGAACTGGGACAGTCGGGTCAGCCCCAGCATTTT. The encoded protein is CASSELGQSGQPQHF.

In DNA form, the CDR3 reads TGTGCCAGCAGGAGGAGTACCGGGACAGGGGCCTACGAGCAGTACTTC. It is translated as CASRRSTGTGAYEQYF. This sequence joins TRBV6-1 and TRBJ2-7, with TRBD1 matching over 10 bases. V shed 6 bases, J shed 2 bases, and the junction held 10 bases outside the gene matches. Germline values: CDR1 MNHNS, CDR2 SASEGT. The CDR3 extends over 16 amino acids.

In regard to this clonotype: Germline and junction disagree at one end, which may indicate a read error. CDR3 sequence reads: CASSLGRQALTF. CDR3 sequence (DNA): TGCGCCAGCAGCTTGGGGCGACAGGCCCTGACTTTC. The chain combines TRBV7-2 with TRBJ2-6; D may be TRBD1 (6 bases). Per the germline V gene, CDR1 is SGHTA and CDR2 is FQGNSA. The CDR3 has 12 amino acids.

This sequence joins TRBV20-1 and TRBJ2-7, with 8 positions matching TRBD1. The CDR3 loop spans 14 amino acids. The J segment lost 2 bases and the V segment lost 5 bases, leaving 8 bases of the junction unmatched. Germline V gene sequence: CDR1 DFQATT, CDR2 SNEGSKA (reference sequence). This CDR3 reads CSAGDRQRAYEQYF. CDR3 in DNA: TGCAGTGCTGGGGACAGGCAGCGAGCCTACGAGCAGTACTTC.

Notes on this clonotype: A single base separates this from a much larger clone, so it may be a read error. The chain employs TRBV10-3 and TRBJ1-1; perhaps TRBD1 as D (5 bases). Germline CDR1 is ENHRY and CDR2 is SYGVKD. This CDR3 is built from 12 residues. V lost 3 bases and J 11 bases, leaving 13 bases between the germline ends. The CDR3 DNA reads as TGTGCCATCAGTGAAGGGGACGGCGAGGCTTTCTTT. This encodes CAISEGDGEAFF.

For this clonotype: One end of the junction varies from germline; a read error may be responsible. V usage is TRBV24-1 and J usage is TRBJ2-5, with D hard to call. Germline V gene sequence: CDR1 KGHDR, CDR2 SFDVKD. The CDR3 extends over 14 amino acids. CDR3 bases: TGTGCCAGCAGTTATGCCGGCAGCCCAGATACGCAGTACTTC. Protein product: CASSYAGSPDTQYF.

This clonotype was counted between two and nine times. This chain uses TRBV6-5 with TRBJ2-7; possible D gene TRBD2, 5 bases. V was pared by 2 bases and J by 6 bases, with 8 bases between. The CDR3 is made up of 12 amino acids. The germline CDR1 and CDR2 sequences are MNHEY and SVGAGI. For the CDR3, the DNA is TGTGCCAGCAGTTACGACCGGGGCGAGCAGTACTTC. Translation: CASSYDRGEQYF.

The chain combines TRBV29-1 with TRBJ1-4; D remains ambiguous. CDR3 length: 10 amino acids. CDR1 and CDR2 (germline): SQVTM, ANQGSEA. Trimming stripped 4 bases from V and 9 bases from J, with 6 bases between. The DNA for the CDR3 is TGCAGCGTTGTGGAGCAAAAACTGTTTTTT. This sequence encodes CSVVEQKLFF.

The sample holds a few counts of this clonotype. This chain connects TRBV10-3 to TRBJ1-5; D gene unclear. CDR3 length equals 14 residues. V dropped 10 bases and J dropped 5 bases, with 18 bases sitting between them. Germline V gives CDR1 ENHRY, CDR2 SYGVKD. CDR3 in DNA: TGTGCCAGCAGCTTCAGGAGAGGGTATCAGCCCCAGCATTTT. Protein: CASSFRRGYQPQHF.

The genes are TRBV29-1 and TRBJ1-2; tentative D call: TRBD1 (6 bases). The CDR3 is 13 residues long. The V end was cut by 1 base, the J end by 7 bases, with 13 bases between. Germline CDR1 is SQVTM and CDR2 is ANQGSEA. CDR3: CSVEAGAASGYTF. CDR3 bases: TGCAGCGTTGAAGCAGGGGCGGCGTCTGGCTACACCTTC.

This clonotype was recorded many times. The CDR3: CSVEGVENTGELFF. The CDR3 DNA is TGCAGCGTTGAGGGTGTGGAGAACACCGGGGAGCTGTTTTTT. The chain links TRBV29-1 to TRBJ2-2, with D uncertain. With 3 bases removed from V and 1 base from J, the gap between germline ends came to 9 bases. Germline assignment: CDR1 SQVTM and CDR2 ANQGSEA. This CDR3 has 14 residues.

This chain connects TRBV7-6 to TRBJ2-7, with 11 bases fitting TRBD1. CDR1 is SGHVS, CDR2 FNYEAQ, per germline. Trimming at V came to 3 bases and at J to 6 bases, leaving 7 bases not matched to a gene. The CDR3 runs to 15 residues. CDR3 protein: CASSLGTGGLGEQYF. The DNA of the CDR3 is TGTGCCAGCAGCTTGGGGACAGGGGGGTTGGGCGAGCAGTACTTC.

This clonotype was observed many times. This may stem from a read error, because a much larger clone lies one nucleotide away. The chain is built from TRBV6-5 and TRBJ2-5; D not certain. The V end lost 6 bases, the J end lost 6 bases, and 8 bases lay between the germline ends. The CDR3 totals 11 residues. The germline V gene has CDR1 MNHEY and CDR2 SVGAGI. The CDR3 coding sequence is TGTGCCAGCAGCCAAGGGAAGACCCAGTACTTC. Protein sequence: CASSQGKTQYF.